This T cell receptor beta chain was obtained from a study of T-cell memory formation after mild COVID-19. Study overall: The two donors had largely donor-specific TCR clusters.

Employing constant-segment primers, 5'RACE generated TCR alpha and TCR beta cDNA libraries bearing sample barcodes and UMIs. A single record per CDR3 protein comes from TCRdb applying MiXCR to the 5' RACE reads. Of about 360,000 distinct CDR3 sequences listed, 10% to 15% are singletons. As to this clonotype: Its antigen is unidentified.

The CDR3 is 14 amino acids. Trimming left V 4 bases short and J 5 bases short, with 15 bases between. Germline CDR1 is SEHNR and CDR2 is FQNEAQ (reference sequence). General study points: Clones shrinking between day 15 and 85 showed a balanced CD4/CD8 split, and those that grew later tilted toward CD4+. Cross-reactive memory appears to have joined, as suggested by some responding clones showing up in pre-infection memory.

The sequence came from a young man who had mild COVID-19 (a few samples of this study predate the infection). Cell type and time point are not known. The chain is built from TRBV7-9 and TRBJ2-7; D perhaps matches TRBD2 (6 bases). The specimen was PBMCs or a T cell subset sorted from them (not recorded which). Here the CDR3 DNA reads TGTGCCAGCAGCTCCTCCGGGGGTGAGGACGAGCAGTACGTC. This codes for CASSSSGGEDEQYV.